What follows are 7 T cell receptor beta chains derived from one specimen sequenced in a study of blood T cell repertoires in COVID-19. Profiled with immunoSEQ multiplex PCR; TCRdb holds only in-frame clones, not every one. This sample carries about 300,000 clones, 90% of them seen once, and the ten largest clones take approximately 6.5%. What was sequenced was peripheral blood. The receptor source for this set is a woman in her 50s with COVID-19, enrolled during active disease.

This rearrangement joins TRBV15 to TRBJ2-3; D not certain. V lost 0 bases, J lost 6 bases, and 13 bases lay in between. The CDR3 spans 15 residues. CDR1 LNHNV and CDR2 YYDKDF come from the germline V gene (reference sequence). DNA of the CDR3: TGTGCCACCAGCAGAGACCTCCGAGCACAGGATACGCAGTATTTT. This translates into CATSRDLRAQDTQYF.

CDR3: CASSLQGRKPQHF. CDR3 sequence (DNA): TGTGCCAGCAGTTTACAGGGAAGGAAGCCCCAGCATTTT. The chain joins TRBV12-3 or TRBV12-4 to TRBJ1-5; TRBD1 might be the D (5 bases). This CDR3 comprises 13 residues. V shed 2 bases and J shed 8 bases, with 10 bases lying between them.

The rearrangement links TRBV5-1 to TRBJ1-2, with 7 nucleotides matching TRBD1. Germline assignment: CDR1 SGHRS and CDR2 YFSETQ. The V gene end was trimmed by 4 bases and the J gene end by 5 bases; junction bases not matched to a gene: 2. The CDR3 runs to 12 residues. CDR3 nucleotides: TGCGCCAGCAGCCTGACAGGGTATGGCTACACCTTC. As protein: CASSLTGYGYTF.

CDR3 coding DNA: TGTGCCAGTAGTATAGACAGGGGGGACACCGGGGAGCTGTTTTTT. Translated, it gives CASSIDRGDTGELFF. The V call is TRBV19, the J call TRBJ2-2; D might be TRBD1 (7 bases). V dropped 0 bases and J dropped 3 bases, with 8 bases sitting between them. The CDR3 has 15 amino acids. Germline V gene lookup returns CDR1 LNHDA and CDR2 SQIVND (reference sequence).

The rearrangement joins TRBV30 to TRBJ1-1, with 7 bases that match TRBD1. This CDR3 spans 14 amino acids. The V segment lost 3 bases and the J segment 4 bases; nucleotides outside the gene matches: 8. Germline V gives CDR1 GTSNPN, CDR2 SVGIG (reference sequence). The CDR3, as DNA: TGTGCCTGGAGCAGGGGGACCCGGGGCACTGAAGCTTTCTTT. This codes for CAWSRGTRGTEAFF.

The chain joins TRBV5-1 to TRBJ2-2, with 9 bases matching TRBD2. The length of the CDR3 is 17 residues. With V trimmed by 1 base and J by 0 bases, 4 bases remained unmatched. The germline CDR1 and CDR2 sequences are SGHRS and YFSETQ. The DNA of the CDR3 is TGCGCCAGCAGCTTGAGGCCTAGCGGGACGAACACCGGGGAGCTGTTTTTT. Its protein product is CASSLRPSGTNTGELFF. The complete variable domain, with remaining parts taken from reference TRBV5-1 and TRBJ2-2, reads KAGVTQTPRYLIKTRGQQVTLSCSPISGHRSVSWYQQTPGQGLQFLFEYFSETQRNKGNFPGRFSGRQFSNSRSEMNVSTLELGDSALYLCASSLRPSGTNTGELFFGEGSRLTVL.

The V call is TRBV18, the J call TRBJ2-1; the D gene is possibly TRBD1 (5 bases). Germline V lookup: CDR1 KGHSH, CDR2 LQKENI. The V end lost 5 bases, the J end lost 0 bases, and 14 bases lay between the germline ends. The CDR3 sequence is 16 residues long. CDR3 in amino acids: CASSATTESSYNEQFF. As DNA, the CDR3 is TGTGCCAGCTCAGCAACGACAGAAAGCTCCTACAATGAGCAGTTCTTC.